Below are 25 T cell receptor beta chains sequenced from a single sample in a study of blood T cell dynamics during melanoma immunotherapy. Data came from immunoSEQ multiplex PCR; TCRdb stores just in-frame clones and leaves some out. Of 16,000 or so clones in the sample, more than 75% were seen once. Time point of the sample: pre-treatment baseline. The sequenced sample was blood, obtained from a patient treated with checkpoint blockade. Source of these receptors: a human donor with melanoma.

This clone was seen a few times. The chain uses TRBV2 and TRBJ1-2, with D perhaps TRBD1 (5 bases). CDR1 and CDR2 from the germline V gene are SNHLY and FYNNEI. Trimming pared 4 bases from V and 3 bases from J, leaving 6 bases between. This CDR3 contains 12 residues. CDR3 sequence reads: CASSGGDYGYTF. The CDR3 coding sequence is TGTGCCAGCAGTGGAGGGGACTATGGCTACACCTTC.

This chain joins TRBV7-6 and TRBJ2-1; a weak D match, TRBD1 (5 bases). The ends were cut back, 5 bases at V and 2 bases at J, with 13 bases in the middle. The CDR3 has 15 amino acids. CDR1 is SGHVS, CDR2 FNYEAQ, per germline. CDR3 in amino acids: CASSQTGPPYNEQFF. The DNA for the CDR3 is TGTGCCAGCAGCCAAACAGGCCCCCCCTACAATGAGCAGTTCTTC.

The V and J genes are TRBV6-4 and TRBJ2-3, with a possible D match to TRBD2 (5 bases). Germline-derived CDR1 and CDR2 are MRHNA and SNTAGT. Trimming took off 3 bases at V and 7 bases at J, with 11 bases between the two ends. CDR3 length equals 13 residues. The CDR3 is CASSDFGSNTQYF. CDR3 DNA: TGTGCCAGCAGTGATTTTGGGAGCAATACGCAGTATTTT.

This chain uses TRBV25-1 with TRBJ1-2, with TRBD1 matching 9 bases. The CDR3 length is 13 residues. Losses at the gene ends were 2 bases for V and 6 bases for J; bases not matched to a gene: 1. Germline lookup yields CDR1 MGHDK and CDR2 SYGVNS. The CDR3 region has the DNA TGTGCCAGCAGTGAAGACAGGGGGGATGGCTACACCTTC. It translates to CASSEDRGDGYTF.

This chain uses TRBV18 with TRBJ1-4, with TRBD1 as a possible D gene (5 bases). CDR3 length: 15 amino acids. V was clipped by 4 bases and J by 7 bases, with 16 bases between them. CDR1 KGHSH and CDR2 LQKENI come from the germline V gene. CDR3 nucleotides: TGTGCCAGCTCACTCTCGACAGACATAATTGAAAAACTGTTTTTT. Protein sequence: CASSLSTDIIEKLFF. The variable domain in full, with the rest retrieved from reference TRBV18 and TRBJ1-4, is NAGVMQNPRHLVRRRGQEARLRCSPMKGHSHVYWYRQLPEEGLKFMVYLQKENIIDESGMPKERFSAEFPKEGPSILRIQQVVRGDSAAYFCASSLSTDIIEKLFFGSGTQLSVL.

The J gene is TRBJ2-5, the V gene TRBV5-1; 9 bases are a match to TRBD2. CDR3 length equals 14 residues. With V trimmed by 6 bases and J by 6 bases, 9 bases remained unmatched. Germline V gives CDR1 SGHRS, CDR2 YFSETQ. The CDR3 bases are TGCGCCAGCACACCGGGACTAGCAGTAAAGACCCAGTACTTC. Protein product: CASTPGLAVKTQYF.

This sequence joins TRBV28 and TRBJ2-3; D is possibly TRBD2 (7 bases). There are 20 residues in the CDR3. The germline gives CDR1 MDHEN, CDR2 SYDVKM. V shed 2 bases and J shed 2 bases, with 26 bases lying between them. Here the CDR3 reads CASSLALSAGATGYTDTQYF. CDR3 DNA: TGTGCCAGCAGTTTAGCGCTTTCGGCGGGGGCCACGGGGTACACAGATACGCAGTATTTT.

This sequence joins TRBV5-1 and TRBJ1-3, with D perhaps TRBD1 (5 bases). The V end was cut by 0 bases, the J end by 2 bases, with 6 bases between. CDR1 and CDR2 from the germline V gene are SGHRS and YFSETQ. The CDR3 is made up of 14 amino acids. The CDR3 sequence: CASSLEGTGNTIYF. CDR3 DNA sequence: TGCGCCAGCAGCTTGGAGGGGACTGGAAACACCATATATTTT.

In DNA, the CDR3 is TGTGCCAGCAGCTTGGCGGGGACTTCTAACTATGGCTACACCTTC. Translated, it gives CASSLAGTSNYGYTF. V usage is TRBV5-4 and J usage is TRBJ1-2; a possible D gene is TRBD1 (5 bases). This CDR3 comprises 15 residues. Deletions cut 0 bases from V and 0 bases from J, with 9 bases between. The V gene's germline CDR1 is SGHNT and CDR2 YYREEE (reference sequence).

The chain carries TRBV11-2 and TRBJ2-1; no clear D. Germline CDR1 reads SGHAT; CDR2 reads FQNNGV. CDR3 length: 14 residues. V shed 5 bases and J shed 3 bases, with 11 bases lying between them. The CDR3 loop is CASSPRVFYNEQFF. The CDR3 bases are TGTGCCAGCAGCCCCAGAGTTTTCTACAATGAGCAGTTCTTC. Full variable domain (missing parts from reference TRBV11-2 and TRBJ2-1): EAGVAQSPRYKIIEKRQSVAFWCNPISGHATLYWYQQILGQGPKLLIQFQNNGVVDDSQLPKDRFSAERLKGVDSTLKIQPAKLEDSAVYLCASSPRVFYNEQFFGPGTRLTVL.

The CDR3 coding sequence is TGTGCCAGCAGGAGTACTAGGAGGTCCTACGAGCAGTACTTC. As protein: CASRSTRRSYEQYF. This chain uses TRBV2 with TRBJ2-7, with D perhaps TRBD2 (5 bases). In germline, CDR1 is SNHLY, CDR2 FYNNEI. Between the trimmed V and J ends, which lost 6 bases and 1 base, there was a span of 13 bases. The CDR3 has 14 residues.

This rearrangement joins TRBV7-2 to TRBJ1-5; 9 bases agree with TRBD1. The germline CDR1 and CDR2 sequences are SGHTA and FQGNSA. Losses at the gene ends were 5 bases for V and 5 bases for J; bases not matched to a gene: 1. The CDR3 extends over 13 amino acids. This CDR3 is CASSRDRDQPQHF. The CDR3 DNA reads TGTGCCAGCAGCCGGGACAGGGATCAGCCCCAGCATTTT.

The CDR3 loop reads CASALGDGSYNEQFF. In nucleotides, the CDR3 is TGTGCCAGCGCTCTAGGTGACGGCTCCTACAATGAGCAGTTCTTC. The V call is TRBV9, the J call TRBJ2-1, with D hard to call. Germline V gene data show CDR1 as SGDLS and CDR2 as YYNGEE. CDR3 length: 15 residues. With 7 bases removed from V and 0 bases from J, the gap between germline ends came to 14 bases.

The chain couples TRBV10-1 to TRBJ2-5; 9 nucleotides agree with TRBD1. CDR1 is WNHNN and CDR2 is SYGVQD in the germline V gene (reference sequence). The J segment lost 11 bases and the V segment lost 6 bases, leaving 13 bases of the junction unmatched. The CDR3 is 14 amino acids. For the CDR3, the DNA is TGCGCCAGCAGCCACGGGACAGGGCGAGGAGAGCAGTACTTC. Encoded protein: CASSHGTGRGEQYF.

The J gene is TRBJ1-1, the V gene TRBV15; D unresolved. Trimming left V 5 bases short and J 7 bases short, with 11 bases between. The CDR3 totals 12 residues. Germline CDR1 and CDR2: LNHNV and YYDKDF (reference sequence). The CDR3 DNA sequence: TGTGCCACCAGCGCTCTGGTCGGTGAAGCTTTCTTT. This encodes CATSALVGEAFF. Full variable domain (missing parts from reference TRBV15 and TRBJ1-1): DAMVIQNPRYQVTQFGKPVTLSCSQTLNHNVMYWYQQKSSQAPKLLFHYYDKDFNNEADTPDNFQSRRPNTSFCFLDIRSPGLGDTAMYLCATSALVGEAFFGQGTRLTVV.

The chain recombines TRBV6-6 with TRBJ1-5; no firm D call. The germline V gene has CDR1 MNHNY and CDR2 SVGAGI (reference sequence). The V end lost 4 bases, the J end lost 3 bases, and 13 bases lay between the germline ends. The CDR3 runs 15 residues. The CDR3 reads CASSSQQTYNQPQHF. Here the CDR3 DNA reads TGTGCCAGCAGTTCCCAGCAAACCTACAATCAGCCCCAGCATTTT.

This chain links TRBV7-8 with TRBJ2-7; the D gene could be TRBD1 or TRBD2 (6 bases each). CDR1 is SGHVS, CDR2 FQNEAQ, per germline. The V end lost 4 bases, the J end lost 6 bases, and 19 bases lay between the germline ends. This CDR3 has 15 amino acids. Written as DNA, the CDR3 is TGTGCCAGCAGCTCAGGAGGGGGGCTCTTCGGCGAGCAGTACTTC. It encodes CASSSGGGLFGEQYF.

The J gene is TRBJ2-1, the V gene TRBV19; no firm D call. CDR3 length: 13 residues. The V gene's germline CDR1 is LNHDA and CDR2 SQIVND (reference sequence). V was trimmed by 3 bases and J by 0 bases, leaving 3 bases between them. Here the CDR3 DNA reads TGTGCCAGTAGTATTAGCTCCTACAATGAGCAGTTCTTC. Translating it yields CASSISSYNEQFF. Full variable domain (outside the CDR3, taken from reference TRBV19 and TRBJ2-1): DGGITQSPKYLFRKEGQNVTLSCEQNLNHDAMYWYRQDPGQGLRLIYYSQIVNDFQKGDIAEGYSVSREKKESFPLTVTSAQKNPTAFYLCASSISSYNEQFFGPGTRLTVL.

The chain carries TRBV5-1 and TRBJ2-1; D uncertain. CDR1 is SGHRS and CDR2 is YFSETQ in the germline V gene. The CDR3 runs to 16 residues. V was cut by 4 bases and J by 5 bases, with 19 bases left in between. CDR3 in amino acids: CASSPAAGLRNNEQFF. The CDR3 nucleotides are TGCGCCAGCAGCCCCGCCGCCGGTTTGCGAAACAATGAGCAGTTCTTC. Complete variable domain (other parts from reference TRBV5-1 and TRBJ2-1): KAGVTQTPRYLIKTRGQQVTLSCSPISGHRSVSWYQQTPGQGLQFLFEYFSETQRNKGNFPGRFSGRQFSNSRSEMNVSTLELGDSALYLCASSPAAGLRNNEQFFGPGTRLTVL.

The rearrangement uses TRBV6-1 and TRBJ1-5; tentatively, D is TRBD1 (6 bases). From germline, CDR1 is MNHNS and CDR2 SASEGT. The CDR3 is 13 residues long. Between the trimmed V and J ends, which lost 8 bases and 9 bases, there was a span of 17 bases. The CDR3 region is CASHKGEQGPQHF. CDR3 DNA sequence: TGTGCCAGCCATAAGGGGGAACAAGGGCCCCAGCATTTT.

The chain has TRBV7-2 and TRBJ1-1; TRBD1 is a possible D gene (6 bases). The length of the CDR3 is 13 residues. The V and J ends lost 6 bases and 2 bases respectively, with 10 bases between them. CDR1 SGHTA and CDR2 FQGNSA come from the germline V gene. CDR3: CASRGGGNTEAFF. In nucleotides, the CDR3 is TGTGCCAGCAGGGGAGGGGGTAACACTGAAGCTTTCTTT.

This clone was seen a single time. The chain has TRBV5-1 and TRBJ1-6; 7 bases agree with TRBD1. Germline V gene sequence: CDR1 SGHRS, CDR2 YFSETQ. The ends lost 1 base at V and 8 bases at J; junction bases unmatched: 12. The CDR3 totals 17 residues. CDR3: CASSLWGRDRVDSPLHF. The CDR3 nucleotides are TGCGCCAGCAGCTTGTGGGGGAGAGACAGGGTCGATTCACCCCTCCACTTT.

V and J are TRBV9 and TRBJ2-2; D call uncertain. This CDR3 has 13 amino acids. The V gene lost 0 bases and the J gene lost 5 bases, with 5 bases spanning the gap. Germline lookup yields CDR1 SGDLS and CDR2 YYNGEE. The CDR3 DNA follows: TGTGCCAGCAGCGTAGTCCCTACCGGGGAGCTGTTTTTT. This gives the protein CASSVVPTGELFF.

CDR3 coding DNA: TGTGCCGGAACCACGCGAGACAGGGGGCTTTACGAGCAGTACTTC. It yields the protein CAGTTRDRGLYEQYF. The gene calls are TRBV30 and TRBJ2-7; 10 nucleotides line up with TRBD1. J gave up 4 bases and V 8 bases, and 14 bases lay outside the gene matches. Per the germline V gene, CDR1 is GTSNPN and CDR2 is SVGIG (reference sequence). CDR3 length: 15 residues. Filled out from reference TRBV30 and TRBJ2-7, the complete variable domain reads SQTIHQWPATLVQPVGSPLSLECTVEGTSNPNLYWYRQAAGRGLQLLFYSVGIGQISSEVPQNLSASRPQDRQFILSSKKLLLSDSGFYLCAGTTRDRGLYEQYFGPGTRLTVT.

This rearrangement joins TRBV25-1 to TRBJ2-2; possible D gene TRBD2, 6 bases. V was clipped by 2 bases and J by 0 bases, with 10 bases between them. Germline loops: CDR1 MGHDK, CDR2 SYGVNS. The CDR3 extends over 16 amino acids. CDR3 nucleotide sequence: TGTGCCAGCAGTGAAAGCGGGCGTGCGAACACCGGGGAGCTGTTTTTT. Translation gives CASSESGRANTGELFF.